The present TCR beta chain was sequenced within a study of CD8 T cells in ankylosing spondylitis. It was by quantitative 5'-RACE with molecular barcodes that TCR beta libraries were made. From the 5' RACE reads, TCRdb called clonotypes with MiXCR, one entry per CDR3 protein. The profile covers 230,000 or so distinct CDR3 sequences, with about 20% appearing a single time and around a third taken by the ten largest. Study-wide points: Previously reported in reactive arthritis synovial fluid and blood were some of the motif variants. The authors reported significant enrichment of disease-linked clones in matched ankylosing spondylitis synovial fluid. For ankylosing spondylitis blood, a TCR beta motif of several highly homologous variants appeared characteristic.

This CDR3 comprises 13 residues. Per the germline V gene, CDR1 is SGHDT and CDR2 is YYEEEE. With 2 bases removed from V and 6 bases from J, the gap between germline ends came to 12 bases. Turning to this clonotype: The antigen remains unidentified.

Material: blood, either unsorted or a sorted T cell fraction (not recorded which). The TCR comes from a male donor with ankylosing spondylitis or in good health (not recorded which). V and J are TRBV5-6 and TRBJ2-7; D unclear. CDR3 in DNA: TGTGCCAGCAGCTTTTCCGACTGGGGCGAGCAGTACTTC. Protein: CASSFSDWGEQYF.